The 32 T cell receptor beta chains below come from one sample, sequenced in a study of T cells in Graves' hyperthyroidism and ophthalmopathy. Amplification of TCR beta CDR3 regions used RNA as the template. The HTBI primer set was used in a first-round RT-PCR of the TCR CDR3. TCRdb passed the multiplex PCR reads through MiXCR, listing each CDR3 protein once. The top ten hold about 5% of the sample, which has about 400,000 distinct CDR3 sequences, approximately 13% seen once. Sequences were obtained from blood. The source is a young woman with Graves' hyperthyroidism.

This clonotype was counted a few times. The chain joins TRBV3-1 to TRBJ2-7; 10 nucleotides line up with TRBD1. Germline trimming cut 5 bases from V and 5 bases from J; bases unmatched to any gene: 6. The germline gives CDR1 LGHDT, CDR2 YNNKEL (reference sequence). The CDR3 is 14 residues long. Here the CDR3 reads CASSRPGTGDEQYF. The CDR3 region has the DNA TGTGCCAGCAGCAGACCCGGGACAGGGGACGAGCAGTACTTC.

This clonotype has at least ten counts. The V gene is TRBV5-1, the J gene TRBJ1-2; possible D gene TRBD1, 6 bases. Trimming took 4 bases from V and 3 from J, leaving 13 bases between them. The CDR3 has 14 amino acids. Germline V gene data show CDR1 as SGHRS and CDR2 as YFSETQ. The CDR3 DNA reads TGCGCCAGCAGCCGAGAGGGGGGTCACTATGGCTACACCTTC. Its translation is CASSREGGHYGYTF.

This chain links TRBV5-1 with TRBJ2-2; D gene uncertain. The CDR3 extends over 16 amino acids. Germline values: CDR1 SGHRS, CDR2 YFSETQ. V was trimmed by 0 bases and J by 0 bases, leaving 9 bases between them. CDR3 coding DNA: TGCGCCAGCAGCTTGGCATCCGGGCCGAACACCGGGGAGCTGTTTTTT. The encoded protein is CASSLASGPNTGELFF.

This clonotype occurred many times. CDR3 protein: CSATRIDTQYF. The CDR3 bases are TGCAGTGCCACCCGGATAGATACGCAGTATTTT. The chain employs TRBV20-1 and TRBJ2-3, with D unclear. Trimming took 6 bases from V and 5 from J, leaving 9 bases between them. This CDR3 is 11 amino acids long. Germline assignment: CDR1 DFQATT and CDR2 SNEGSKA (reference sequence).

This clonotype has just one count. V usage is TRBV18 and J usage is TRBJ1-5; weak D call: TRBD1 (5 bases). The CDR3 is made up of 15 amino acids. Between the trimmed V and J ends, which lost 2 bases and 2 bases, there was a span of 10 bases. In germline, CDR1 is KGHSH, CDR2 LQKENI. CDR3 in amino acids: CASSPWGGGNQPQHF. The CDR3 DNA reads TGTGCCAGCTCACCATGGGGGGGGGGCAATCAGCCCCAGCATTTT.

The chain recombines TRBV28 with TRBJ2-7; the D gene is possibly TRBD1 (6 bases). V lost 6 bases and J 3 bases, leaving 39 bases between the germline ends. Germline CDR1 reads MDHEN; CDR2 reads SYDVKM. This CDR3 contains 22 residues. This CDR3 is CASRPPGRAQGLETQNYYEQYF. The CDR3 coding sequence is TGTGCCAGCAGGCCACCCGGAAGGGCACAGGGTCTGGAAACACAAAATTACTACGAGCAGTACTTC.

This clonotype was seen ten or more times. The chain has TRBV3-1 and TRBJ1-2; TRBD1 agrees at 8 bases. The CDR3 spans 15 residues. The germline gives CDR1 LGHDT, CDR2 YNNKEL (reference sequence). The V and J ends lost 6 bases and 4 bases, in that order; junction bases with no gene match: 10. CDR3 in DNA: TGTGCCAGCAGAGACCGTGGACAGGGAGGCTATGGCTACACCTTC. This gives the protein CASRDRGQGGYGYTF.

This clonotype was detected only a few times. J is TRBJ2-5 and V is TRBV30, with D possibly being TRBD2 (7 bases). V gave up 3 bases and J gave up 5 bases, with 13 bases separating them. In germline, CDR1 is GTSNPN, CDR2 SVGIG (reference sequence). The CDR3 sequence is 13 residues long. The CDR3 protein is CAWSKGGGETQYF. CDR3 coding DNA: TGTGCCTGGAGCAAGGGGGGGGGGGAGACCCAGTACTTC.

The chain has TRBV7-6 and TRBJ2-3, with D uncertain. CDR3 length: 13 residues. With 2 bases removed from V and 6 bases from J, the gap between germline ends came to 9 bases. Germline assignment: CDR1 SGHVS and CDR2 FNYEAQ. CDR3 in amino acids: CASSLNFGDTQYF. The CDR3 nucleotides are TGTGCCAGCAGCTTAAATTTTGGGGATACGCAGTATTTT.

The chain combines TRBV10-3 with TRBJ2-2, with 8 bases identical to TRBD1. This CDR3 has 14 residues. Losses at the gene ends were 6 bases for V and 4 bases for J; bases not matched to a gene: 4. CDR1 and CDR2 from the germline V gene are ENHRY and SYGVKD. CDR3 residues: CAIRRDRLTGELFF. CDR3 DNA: TGTGCCATCAGGAGGGACAGGCTCACCGGGGAGCTGTTTTTT.

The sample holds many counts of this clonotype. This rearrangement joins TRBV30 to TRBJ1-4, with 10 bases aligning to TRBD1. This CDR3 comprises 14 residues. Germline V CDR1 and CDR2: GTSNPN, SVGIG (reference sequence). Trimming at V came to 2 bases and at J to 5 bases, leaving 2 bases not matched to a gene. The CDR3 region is CAWSLGQGNEKLFF. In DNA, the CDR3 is TGTGCCTGGAGTCTGGGACAGGGGAATGAAAAACTGTTTTTT.

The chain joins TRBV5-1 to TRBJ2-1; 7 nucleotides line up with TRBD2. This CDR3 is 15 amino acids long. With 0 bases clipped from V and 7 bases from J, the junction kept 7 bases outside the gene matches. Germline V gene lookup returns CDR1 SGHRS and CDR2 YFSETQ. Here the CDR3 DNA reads TGCGCCAGCAGCTTGGGCCCAGCGGGACGGAATGAGCAGTTCTTC. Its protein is CASSLGPAGRNEQFF.

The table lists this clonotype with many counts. CDR3 bases: TGTGCCAGCAGTCCGGGACAGACCTACGAGCAGTACTTC. It yields the protein CASSPGQTYEQYF. The chain links TRBV28 to TRBJ2-7, with 7 bases aligning to TRBD1. The V gene's germline CDR1 is MDHEN and CDR2 SYDVKM. CDR3 length: 13 residues. The trim removed 5 bases at V and 2 bases at J, leaving 3 bases unmatched.

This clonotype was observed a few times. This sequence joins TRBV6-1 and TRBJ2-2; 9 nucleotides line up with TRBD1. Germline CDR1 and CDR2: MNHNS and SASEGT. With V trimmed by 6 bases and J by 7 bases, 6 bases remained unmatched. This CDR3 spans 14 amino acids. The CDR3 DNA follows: TGTGCCAGCAGATGGACAGGGGCGGGCGGGGAGCTGTTTTTT. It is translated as CASRWTGAGGELFF.

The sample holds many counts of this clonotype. CDR3 in DNA: TGTGCCAGCTCACCGCTAGCGGGAGGGAAGGCCTACGAGCAGTACTTC. It specifies CASSPLAGGKAYEQYF. The genes are TRBV18 and TRBJ2-7; TRBD2 aligns across 12 bases. Germline trimming cut 3 bases from V and 2 bases from J; bases unmatched to any gene: 5. The germline V gene encodes CDR1 KGHSH and CDR2 LQKENI. This CDR3 has 16 residues.

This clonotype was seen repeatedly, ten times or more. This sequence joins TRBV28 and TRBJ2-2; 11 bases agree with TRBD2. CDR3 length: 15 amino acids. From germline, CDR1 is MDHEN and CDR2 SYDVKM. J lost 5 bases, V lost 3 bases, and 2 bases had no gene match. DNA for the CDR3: TGTGCCAGCAGTTTCAGGACTAGCGGGACCGGGGAGCTGTTTTTT. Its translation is CASSFRTSGTGELFF.

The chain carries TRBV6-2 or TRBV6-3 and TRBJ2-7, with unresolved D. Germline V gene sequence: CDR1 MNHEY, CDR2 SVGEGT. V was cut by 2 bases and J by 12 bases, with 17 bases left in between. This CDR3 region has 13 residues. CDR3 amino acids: CASSYASYLRRYF. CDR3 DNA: TGTGCCAGCAGTTACGCGTCTTACCTACGGCGGTACTTC.

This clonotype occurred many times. CDR3 amino acids: CASTTMNTEAFF. CDR3 in DNA: TGTGCCAGCACTACAATGAACACTGAAGCTTTCTTT. The rearrangement joins TRBV5-5 to TRBJ1-1; D call uncertain. Trimming removed 6 bases at V and 0 bases at J, with 6 bases between. The CDR3 spans 12 residues. The germline V gene has CDR1 SGHKS and CDR2 YYEKEE (reference sequence).

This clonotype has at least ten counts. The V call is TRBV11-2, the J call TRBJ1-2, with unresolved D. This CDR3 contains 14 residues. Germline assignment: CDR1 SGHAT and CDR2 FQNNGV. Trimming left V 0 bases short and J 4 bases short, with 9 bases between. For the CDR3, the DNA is TGTGCCAGCAGCTTAGAGGCAGCCACCTATGGCTACACCTTC. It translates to CASSLEAATYGYTF.

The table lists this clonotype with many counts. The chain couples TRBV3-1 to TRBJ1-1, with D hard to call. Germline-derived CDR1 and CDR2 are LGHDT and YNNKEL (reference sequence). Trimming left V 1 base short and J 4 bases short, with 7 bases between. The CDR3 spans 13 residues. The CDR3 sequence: CASSQVDGTEAFF. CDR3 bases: TGTGCCAGCAGCCAAGTCGATGGCACTGAAGCTTTCTTT.

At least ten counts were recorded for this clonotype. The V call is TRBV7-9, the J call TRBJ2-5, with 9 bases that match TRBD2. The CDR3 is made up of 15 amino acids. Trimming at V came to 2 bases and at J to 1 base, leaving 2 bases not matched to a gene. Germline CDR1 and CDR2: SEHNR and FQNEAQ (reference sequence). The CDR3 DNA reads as TGTGCCAGCAGCTTAACGACTAGCGGCCAAGAGACCCAGTACTTC. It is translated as CASSLTTSGQETQYF.

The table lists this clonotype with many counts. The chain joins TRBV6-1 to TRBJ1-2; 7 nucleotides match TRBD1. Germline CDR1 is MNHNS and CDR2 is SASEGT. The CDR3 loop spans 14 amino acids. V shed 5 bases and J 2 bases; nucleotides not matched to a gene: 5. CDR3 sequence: CASSSWDRNYGYTF. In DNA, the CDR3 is TGTGCCAGCAGTTCATGGGACAGAAACTATGGCTACACCTTC.

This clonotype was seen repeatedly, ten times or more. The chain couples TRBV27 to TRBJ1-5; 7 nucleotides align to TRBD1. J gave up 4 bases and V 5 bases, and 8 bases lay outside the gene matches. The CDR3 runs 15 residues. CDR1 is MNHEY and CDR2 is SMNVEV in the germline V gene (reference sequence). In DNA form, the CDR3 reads TGTGCCAGCAGTCCAAACACAGGGGTGAATCAGCCCCAGCATTTT. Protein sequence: CASSPNTGVNQPQHF.

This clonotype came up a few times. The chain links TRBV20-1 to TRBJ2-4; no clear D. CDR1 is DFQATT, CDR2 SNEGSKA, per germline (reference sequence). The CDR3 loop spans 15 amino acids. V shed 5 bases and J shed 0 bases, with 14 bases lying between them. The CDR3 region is CSAQFQPLAKNIQYF. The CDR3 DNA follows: TGCAGTGCTCAGTTCCAGCCACTAGCCAAAAACATTCAGTACTTC.

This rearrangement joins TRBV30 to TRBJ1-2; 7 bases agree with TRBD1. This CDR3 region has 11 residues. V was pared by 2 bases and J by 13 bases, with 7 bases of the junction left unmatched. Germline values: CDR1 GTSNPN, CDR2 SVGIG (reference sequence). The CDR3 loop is CAWSRLGQTTF. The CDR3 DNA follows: TGTGCCTGGAGTCGTCTGGGACAGACCACCTTC.

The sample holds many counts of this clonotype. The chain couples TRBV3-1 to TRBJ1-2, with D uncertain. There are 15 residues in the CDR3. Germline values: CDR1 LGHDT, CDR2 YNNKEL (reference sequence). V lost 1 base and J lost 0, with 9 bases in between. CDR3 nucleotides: TGTGCCAGCAGCCAAGCGGGCCGAGCTAACTATGGCTACACCTTC. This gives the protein CASSQAGRANYGYTF.

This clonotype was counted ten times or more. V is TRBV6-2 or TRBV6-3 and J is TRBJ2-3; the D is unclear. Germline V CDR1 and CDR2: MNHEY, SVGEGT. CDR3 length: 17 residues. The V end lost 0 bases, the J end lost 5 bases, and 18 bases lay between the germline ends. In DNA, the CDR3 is TGTGCCAGCAGTTACTCATTAGAACGTGGATTTGGAGATACGCAGTATTTT. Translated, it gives CASSYSLERGFGDTQYF.

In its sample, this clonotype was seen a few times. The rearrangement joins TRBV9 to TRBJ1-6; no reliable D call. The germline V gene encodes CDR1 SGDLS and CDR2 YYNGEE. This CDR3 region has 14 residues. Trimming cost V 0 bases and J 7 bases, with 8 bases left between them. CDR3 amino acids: CASSVAARNSPLHF. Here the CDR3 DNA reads TGTGCCAGCAGCGTAGCTGCAAGAAATTCACCCCTCCACTTT.

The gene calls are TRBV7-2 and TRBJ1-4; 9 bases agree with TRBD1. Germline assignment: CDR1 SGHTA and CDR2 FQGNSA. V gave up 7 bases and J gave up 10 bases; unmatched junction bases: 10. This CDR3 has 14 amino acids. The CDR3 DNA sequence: TGTGCCAGCACGACGGGACAGGGAGCTCGAAAACTGTTTTTT. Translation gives CASTTGQGARKLFF.

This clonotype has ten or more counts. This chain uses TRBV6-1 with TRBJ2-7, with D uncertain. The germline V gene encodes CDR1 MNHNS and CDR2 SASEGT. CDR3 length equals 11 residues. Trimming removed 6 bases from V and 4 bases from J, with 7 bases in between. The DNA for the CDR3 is TGTGCCAGCAGGGATCTATACGAGCAGTACTTC. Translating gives CASRDLYEQYF.

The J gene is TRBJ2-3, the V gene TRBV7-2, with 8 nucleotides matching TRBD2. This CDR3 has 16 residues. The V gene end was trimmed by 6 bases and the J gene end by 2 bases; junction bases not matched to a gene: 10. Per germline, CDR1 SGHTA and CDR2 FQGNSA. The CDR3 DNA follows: TGTGCCAGCAGTCCTAGCGGGTGGGGGTCCACAGATACGCAGTATTTT. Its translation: CASSPSGWGSTDTQYF.

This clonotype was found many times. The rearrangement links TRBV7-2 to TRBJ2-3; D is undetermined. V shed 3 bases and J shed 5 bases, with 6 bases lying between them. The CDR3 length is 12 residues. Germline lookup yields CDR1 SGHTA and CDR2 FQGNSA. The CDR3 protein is CASSFTVDTQYF. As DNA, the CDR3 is TGTGCCAGCAGCTTTACGGTAGATACGCAGTATTTT.